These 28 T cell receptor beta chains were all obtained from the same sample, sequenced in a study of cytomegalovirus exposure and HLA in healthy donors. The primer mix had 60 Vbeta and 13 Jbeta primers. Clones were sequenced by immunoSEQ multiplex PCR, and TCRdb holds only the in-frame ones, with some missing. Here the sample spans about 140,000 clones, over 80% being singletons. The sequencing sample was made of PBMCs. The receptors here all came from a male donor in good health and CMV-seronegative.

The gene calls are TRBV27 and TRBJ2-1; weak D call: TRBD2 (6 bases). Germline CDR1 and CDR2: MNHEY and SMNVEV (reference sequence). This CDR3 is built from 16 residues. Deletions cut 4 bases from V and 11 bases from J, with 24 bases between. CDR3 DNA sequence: TGTGCCAGCAGTTCCTCCCGGGACTCCCCCAGGGATAAGCAGTTCTTC. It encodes CASSSSRDSPRDKQFF.

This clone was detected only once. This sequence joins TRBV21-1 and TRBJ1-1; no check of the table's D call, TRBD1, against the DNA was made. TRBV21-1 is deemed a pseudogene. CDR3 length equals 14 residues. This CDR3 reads CASSKGGGVTEAFF. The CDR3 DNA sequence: TGTGCCAGCAGCAAAGGAGGGGGAGTAACTGAAGCTTTCTTT.

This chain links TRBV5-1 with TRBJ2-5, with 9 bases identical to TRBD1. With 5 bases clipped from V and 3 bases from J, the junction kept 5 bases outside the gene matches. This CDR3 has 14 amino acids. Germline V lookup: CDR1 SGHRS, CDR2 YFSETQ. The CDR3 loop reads CASRPWTGEETQYF. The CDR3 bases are TGCGCCAGCAGACCTTGGACAGGGGAAGAGACCCAGTACTTC. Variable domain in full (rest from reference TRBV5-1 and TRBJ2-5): KAGVTQTPRYLIKTRGQQVTLSCSPISGHRSVSWYQQTPGQGLQFLFEYFSETQRNKGNFPGRFSGRQFSNSRSEMNVSTLELGDSALYLCASRPWTGEETQYFGPGTRLLVL.

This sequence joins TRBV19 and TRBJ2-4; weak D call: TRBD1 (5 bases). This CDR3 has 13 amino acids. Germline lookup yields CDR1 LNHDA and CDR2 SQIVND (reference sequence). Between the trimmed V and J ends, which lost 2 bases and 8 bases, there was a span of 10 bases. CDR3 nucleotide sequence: TGTGCCAGTAGTATAACAGGCGAGGACATTCAGTACTTC. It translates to CASSITGEDIQYF.

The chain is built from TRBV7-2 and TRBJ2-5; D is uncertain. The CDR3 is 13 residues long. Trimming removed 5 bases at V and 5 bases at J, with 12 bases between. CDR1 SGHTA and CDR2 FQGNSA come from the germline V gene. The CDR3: CASSTELAETQYF. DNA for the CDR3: TGTGCCAGCAGCACGGAGCTTGCTGAGACCCAGTACTTC.

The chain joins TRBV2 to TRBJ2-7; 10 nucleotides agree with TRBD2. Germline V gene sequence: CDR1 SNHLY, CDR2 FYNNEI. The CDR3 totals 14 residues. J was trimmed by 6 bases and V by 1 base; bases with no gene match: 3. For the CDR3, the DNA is TGTGCCAGCAGTGAAGGGACTAGCGGATCCGAGCAGTACTTC. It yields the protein CASSEGTSGSEQYF.

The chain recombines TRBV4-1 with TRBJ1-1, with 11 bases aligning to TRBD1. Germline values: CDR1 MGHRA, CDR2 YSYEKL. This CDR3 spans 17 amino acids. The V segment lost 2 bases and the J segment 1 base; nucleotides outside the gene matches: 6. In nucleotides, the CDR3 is TGCGCCAGCAGCCAATCGGGGACAGGGGGACCGAACACTGAAGCTTTCTTT. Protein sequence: CASSQSGTGGPNTEAFF.

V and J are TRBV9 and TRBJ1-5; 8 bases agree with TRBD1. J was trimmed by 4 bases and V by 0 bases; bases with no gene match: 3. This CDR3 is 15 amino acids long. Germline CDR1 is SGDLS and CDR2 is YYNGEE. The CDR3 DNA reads TGTGCCAGCAGCGTAGGTGGGACAGGAAATCAGCCCCAGCATTTT. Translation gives CASSVGGTGNQPQHF.

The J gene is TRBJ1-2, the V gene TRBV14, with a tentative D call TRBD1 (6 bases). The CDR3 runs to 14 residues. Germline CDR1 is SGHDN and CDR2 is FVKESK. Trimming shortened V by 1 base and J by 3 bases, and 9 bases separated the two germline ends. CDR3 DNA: TGTGCCAGCAGCCAAGGTCAGGGGTACTATGGCTACACCTTC. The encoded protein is CASSQGQGYYGYTF. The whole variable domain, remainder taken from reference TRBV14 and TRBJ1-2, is EAGVTQFPSHSVIEKGQTVTLRCDPISGHDNLYWYRRVMGKEIKFLLHFVKESKQDESGMPNNRFLAERTGGTYSTLKVQPAELEDSGVYFCASSQGQGYYGYTFGSGTRLTVV.

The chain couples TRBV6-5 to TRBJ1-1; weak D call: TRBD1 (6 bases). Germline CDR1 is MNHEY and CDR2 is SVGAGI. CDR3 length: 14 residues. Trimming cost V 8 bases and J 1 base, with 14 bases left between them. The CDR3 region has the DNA TGTGCCAGCGAGAGAGGGGGAGCGAACACTGAAGCTTTCTTT. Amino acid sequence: CASERGGANTEAFF.

CDR3 sequence (DNA): TGCAGCGGAACGCAGGGGGTTACTAACACAGATACGCAGTATTTT. It encodes CSGTQGVTNTDTQYF. The V gene is TRBV29-1, the J gene TRBJ2-3, with 7 bases that match TRBD1. The CDR3 loop spans 15 amino acids. The germline gives CDR1 SQVTM, CDR2 ANQGSEA. With V trimmed by 7 bases and J by 2 bases, 12 bases remained unmatched.

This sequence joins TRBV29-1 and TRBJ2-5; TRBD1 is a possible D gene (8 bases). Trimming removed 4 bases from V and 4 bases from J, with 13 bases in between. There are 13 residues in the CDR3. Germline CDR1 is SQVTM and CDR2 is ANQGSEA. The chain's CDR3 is CSVGTGGGETQYF. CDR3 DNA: TGCAGCGTTGGTACAGGGGGGGGAGAGACCCAGTACTTC.

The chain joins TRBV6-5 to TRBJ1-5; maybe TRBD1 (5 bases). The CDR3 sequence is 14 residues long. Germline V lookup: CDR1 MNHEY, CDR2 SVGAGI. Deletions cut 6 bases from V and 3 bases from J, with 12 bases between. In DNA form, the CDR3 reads TGTGCCAGCAGGCCCAGGGATTACAATCAGCCCCAGCATTTT. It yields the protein CASRPRDYNQPQHF.

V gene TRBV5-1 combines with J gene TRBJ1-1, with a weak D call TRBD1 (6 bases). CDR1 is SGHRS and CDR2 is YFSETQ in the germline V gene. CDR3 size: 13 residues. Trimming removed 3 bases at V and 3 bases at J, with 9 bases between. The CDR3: CASSSDRYTEAFF. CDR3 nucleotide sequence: TGCGCCAGCAGCTCGGACAGATACACTGAAGCTTTCTTT.

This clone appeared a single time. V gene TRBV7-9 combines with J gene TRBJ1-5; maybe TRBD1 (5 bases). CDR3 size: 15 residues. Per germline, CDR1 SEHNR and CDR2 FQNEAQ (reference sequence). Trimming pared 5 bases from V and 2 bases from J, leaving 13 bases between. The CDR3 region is CASSPWWGGNQPQHF. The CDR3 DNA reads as TGTGCCAGCAGCCCCTGGTGGGGCGGCAATCAGCCCCAGCATTTT.

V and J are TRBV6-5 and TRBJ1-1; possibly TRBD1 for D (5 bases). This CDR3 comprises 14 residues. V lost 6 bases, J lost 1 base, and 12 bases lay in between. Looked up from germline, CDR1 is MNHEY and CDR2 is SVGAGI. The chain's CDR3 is CASSPGRENTEAFF. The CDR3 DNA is TGTGCCAGCAGCCCAGGCAGGGAGAACACTGAAGCTTTCTTT.

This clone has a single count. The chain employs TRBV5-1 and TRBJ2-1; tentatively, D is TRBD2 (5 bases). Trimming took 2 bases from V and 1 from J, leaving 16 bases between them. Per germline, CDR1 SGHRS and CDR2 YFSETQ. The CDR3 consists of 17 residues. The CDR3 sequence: CASSLQLAFSSYNEQFF. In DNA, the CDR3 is TGCGCCAGCAGCTTACAGCTAGCCTTTTCTTCCTACAATGAGCAGTTCTTC. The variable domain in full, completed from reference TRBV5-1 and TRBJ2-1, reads KAGVTQTPRYLIKTRGQQVTLSCSPISGHRSVSWYQQTPGQGLQFLFEYFSETQRNKGNFPGRFSGRQFSNSRSEMNVSTLELGDSALYLCASSLQLAFSSYNEQFFGPGTRLTVL.

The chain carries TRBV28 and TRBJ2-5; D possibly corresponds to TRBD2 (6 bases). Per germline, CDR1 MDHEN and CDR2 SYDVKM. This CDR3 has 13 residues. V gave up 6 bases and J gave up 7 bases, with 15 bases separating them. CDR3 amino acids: CASRTGTSGTQYF. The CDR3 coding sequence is TGTGCCAGCAGAACCGGGACTTCGGGGACCCAGTACTTC.

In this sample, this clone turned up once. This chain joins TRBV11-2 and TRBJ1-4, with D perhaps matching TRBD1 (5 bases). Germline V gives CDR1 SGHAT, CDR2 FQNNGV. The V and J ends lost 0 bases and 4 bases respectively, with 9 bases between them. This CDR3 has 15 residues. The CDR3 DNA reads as TGTGCCAGCAGCTTAGAGGGCGGACATAATGAAAAACTGTTTTTT. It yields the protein CASSLEGGHNEKLFF.

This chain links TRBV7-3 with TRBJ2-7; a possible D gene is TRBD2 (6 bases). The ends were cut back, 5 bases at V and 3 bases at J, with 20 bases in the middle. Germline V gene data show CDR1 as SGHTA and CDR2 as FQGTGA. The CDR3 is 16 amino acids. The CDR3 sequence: CASSPTGRTDYYEQYF. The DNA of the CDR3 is TGTGCCAGCAGCCCGACGGGACGCACGGACTACTACGAGCAGTACTTC.

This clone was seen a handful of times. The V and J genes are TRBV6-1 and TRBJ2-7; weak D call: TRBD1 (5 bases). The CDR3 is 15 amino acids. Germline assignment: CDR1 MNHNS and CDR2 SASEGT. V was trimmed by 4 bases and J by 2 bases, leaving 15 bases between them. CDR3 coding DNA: TGTGCCAGCAGTGCTTCAAAGGGGAATGCCTACGAGCAGTACTTC. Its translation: CASSASKGNAYEQYF.

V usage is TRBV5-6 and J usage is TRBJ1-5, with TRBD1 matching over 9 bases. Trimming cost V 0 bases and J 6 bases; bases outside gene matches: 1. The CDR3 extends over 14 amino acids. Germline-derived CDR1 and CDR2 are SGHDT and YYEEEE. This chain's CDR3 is CASSLADRGQPQHF. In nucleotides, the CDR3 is TGTGCCAGCAGCTTGGCGGACAGGGGTCAGCCCCAGCATTTT.

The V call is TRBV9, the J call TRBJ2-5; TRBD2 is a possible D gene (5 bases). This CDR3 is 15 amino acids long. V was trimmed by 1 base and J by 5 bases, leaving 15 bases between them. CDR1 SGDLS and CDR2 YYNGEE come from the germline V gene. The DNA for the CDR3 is TGTGCCAGCAGCGTACACTCGGCCCCGGGGGAGACCCAGTACTTC. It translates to CASSVHSAPGETQYF.

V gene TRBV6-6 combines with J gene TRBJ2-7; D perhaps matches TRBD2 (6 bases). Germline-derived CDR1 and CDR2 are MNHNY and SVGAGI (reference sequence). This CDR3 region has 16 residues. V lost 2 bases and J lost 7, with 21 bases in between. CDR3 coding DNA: TGTGCCAGCAGTTACCCGACGGGGGTGCCGGGGCTGGAGCAGTACTTC. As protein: CASSYPTGVPGLEQYF.

The CDR3 region is CASSLGTSGNNEQFF. CDR3 bases: TGTGCCAGCAGCTTAGGGACTAGCGGCAACAATGAGCAGTTCTTC. V and J are TRBV5-8 and TRBJ2-1; the match to TRBD2 covers 11 bases. Per germline, CDR1 SGHTS and CDR2 YDEGEE. The CDR3 covers 15 residues. V shed 2 bases, J shed 5 bases, and the junction held 3 bases outside the gene matches.

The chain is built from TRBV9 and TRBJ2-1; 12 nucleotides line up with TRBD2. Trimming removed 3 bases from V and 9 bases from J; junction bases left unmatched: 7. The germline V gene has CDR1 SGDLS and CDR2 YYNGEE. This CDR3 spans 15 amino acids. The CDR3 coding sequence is TGTGCCAGCAGCGGTACACTAGCGGGGGGAAGTGAGCAGTTCTTC. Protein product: CASSGTLAGGSEQFF. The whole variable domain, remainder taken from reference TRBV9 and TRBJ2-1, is DSGVTQTPKHLITATGQRVTLRCSPRSGDLSVYWYQQSLDQGLQFLIQYYNGEERAKGNILERFSAQQFPDLHSELNLSSLELGDSALYFCASSGTLAGGSEQFFGPGTRLTVL.

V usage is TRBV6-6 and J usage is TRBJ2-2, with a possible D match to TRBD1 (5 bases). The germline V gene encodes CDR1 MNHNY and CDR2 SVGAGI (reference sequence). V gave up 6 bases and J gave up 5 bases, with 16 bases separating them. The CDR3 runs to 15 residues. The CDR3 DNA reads TGTGCCAGCAGGCTCCCCCCCCCAGGGACCGGGGAGCTGTTTTTT. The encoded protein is CASRLPPPGTGELFF.

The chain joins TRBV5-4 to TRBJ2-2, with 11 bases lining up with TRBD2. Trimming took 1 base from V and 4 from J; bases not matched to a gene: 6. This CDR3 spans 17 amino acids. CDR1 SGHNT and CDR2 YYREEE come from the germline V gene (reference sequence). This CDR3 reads CASSLTSGSPVTGELFF. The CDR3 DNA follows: TGTGCCAGCAGCTTGACTAGCGGGAGCCCGGTCACCGGGGAGCTGTTTTTT.